The clone carrying this T cell receptor beta chain was observed many times. These data come from a study of neurological immune-mediated disorders. A 10-nucleotide random UMI tagged transcripts in template-switch 5'RACE cDNA synthesis. TCRdb re-analysed the 5' RACE reads in MiXCR, keeping a single row per CDR3 protein. This table has tens of thousands of distinct CDR3 sequences, approximately 10% appearing once. The sequence came from a woman in her thirties with HTLV-1-associated myelopathy (HAM/TSP). The specimen was CD4+ T cells from blood.

This CDR3 is CASSLVMNTEAFF. The CDR3 nucleotides are TGTGCCAGCAGCTTAGTCATGAACACTGAAGCTTTCTTT. The chain links TRBV7-2 to TRBJ1-1; no clear D gene. CDR3 length: 13 amino acids. Germline V lookup: CDR1 SGHTA, CDR2 FQGNSA. V gave up 1 base and J gave up 0 bases, with 3 bases separating them.